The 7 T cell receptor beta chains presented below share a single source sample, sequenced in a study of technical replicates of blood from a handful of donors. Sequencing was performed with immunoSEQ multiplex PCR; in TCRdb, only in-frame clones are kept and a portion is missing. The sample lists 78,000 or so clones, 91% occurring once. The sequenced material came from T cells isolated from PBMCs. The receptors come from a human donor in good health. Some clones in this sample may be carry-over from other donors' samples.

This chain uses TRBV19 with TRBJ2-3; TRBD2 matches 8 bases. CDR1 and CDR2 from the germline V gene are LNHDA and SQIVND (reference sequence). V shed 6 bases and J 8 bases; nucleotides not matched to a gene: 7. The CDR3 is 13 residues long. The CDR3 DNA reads TGTGCCAGTAGCCCGGGGACTAGTGGTACGCAGTATTTT. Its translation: CASSPGTSGTQYF. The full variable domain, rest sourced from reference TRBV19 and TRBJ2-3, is DGGITQSPKYLFRKEGQNVTLSCEQNLNHDAMYWYRQDPGQGLRLIYYSQIVNDFQKGDIAEGYSVSREKKESFPLTVTSAQKNPTAFYLCASSPGTSGTQYFGPGTRLTVL.

The CDR3 is CASGFPPGTDTANYGYTF. The CDR3 region has the DNA TGTGCTAGTGGTTTCCCCCCCGGGACAGACACAGCTAACTATGGCTACACCTTC. V and J are TRBV12-5 and TRBJ1-2; 7 positions agree with TRBD1. The germline V gene has CDR1 LGHNT and CDR2 FRNRAP. The CDR3 runs 18 residues. Trimming took 3 bases from V and 0 from J; bases not matched to a gene: 13.

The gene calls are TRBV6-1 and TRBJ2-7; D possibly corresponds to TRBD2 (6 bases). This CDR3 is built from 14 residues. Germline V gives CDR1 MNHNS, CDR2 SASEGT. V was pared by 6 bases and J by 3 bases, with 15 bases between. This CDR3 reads CASSSLGLHYEQYF. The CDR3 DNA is TGTGCCAGCAGCTCCCTCGGACTACACTACGAGCAGTACTTC.

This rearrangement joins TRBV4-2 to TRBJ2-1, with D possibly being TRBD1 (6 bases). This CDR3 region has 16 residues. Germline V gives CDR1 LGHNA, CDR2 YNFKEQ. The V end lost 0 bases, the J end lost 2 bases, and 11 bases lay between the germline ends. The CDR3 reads CASSQDSQGAYNEQFF. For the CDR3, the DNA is TGTGCCAGCAGCCAAGATTCACAGGGCGCCTACAATGAGCAGTTCTTC.

As DNA, the CDR3 is TGTGCCTGGAGCGAGGTTGGGGGCGAAGCTTTCTTT. Protein: CAWSEVGGEAFF. The chain carries TRBV30 and TRBJ1-1, with a possible D match to TRBD1 (6 bases). The CDR3 runs to 12 residues. The germline gives CDR1 GTSNPN, CDR2 SVGIG (reference sequence). Trimming removed 3 bases from V and 8 bases from J, with 13 bases in between.

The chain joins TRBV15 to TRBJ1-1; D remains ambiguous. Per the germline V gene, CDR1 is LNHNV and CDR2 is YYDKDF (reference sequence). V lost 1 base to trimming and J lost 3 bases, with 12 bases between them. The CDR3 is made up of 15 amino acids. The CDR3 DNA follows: TGTGCCACCAGCAGAGGACACCATGAAGACACTGAAGCTTTCTTT. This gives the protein CATSRGHHEDTEAFF.

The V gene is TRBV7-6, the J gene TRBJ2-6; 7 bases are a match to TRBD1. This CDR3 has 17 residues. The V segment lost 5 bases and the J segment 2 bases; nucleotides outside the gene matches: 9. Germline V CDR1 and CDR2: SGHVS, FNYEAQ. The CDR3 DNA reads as TGTGCCAGCAGCCCGACAGGGTTTTACCCTGGGGCCAACGTCCTGACTTTC. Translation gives CASSPTGFYPGANVLTF. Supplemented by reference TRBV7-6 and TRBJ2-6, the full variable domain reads GAGVSQSPRYKVTKRGQDVALRCDPISGHVSLYWYRQALGQGPEFLTYFNYEAQQDKSGLPNDRFSAERPEGSISTLTIQRTEQRDSAMYRCASSPTGFYPGANVLTFGAGSRLTVL.